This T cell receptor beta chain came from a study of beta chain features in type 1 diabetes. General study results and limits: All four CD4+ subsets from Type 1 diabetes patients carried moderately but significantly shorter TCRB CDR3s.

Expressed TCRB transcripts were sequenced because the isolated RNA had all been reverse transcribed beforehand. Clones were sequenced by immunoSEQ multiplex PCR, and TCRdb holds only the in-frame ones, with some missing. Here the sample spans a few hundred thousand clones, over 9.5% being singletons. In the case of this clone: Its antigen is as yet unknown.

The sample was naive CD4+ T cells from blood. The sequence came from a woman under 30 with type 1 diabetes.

The CDR3 region is CASKNGTAYGYTF. CDR3 bases: TGTGCCAGCAAGAACGGGACTGCATATGGCTACACCTTC. The chain links TRBV2 to TRBJ1-2, with D possibly being TRBD1 (5 bases). The V end lost 7 bases, the J end lost 5 bases, and 14 bases lay between the germline ends. Germline CDR1 reads SNHLY; CDR2 reads FYNNEI. The CDR3 sequence is 13 residues long. The whole variable domain, filled in from reference TRBV2 and TRBJ1-2, reads EPEVTQTPSHQVTQMGQEVILRCVPISNHLYFYWYRQILGQKVEFLVSFYNNEISEKSEIFDDQFSVERPDGSNFTLKIRSTKLEDSAMYFCASKNGTAYGYTFGSGTRLTVV.